A selection of T cell receptor beta chains follows, all from one sample in a study of T cell responses to AZD1222 COVID-19 vaccine. TCRdb's table, derived via immunoSEQ multiplex PCR, lists solely in-frame clones and lacks some. The sample yields 70,000 to 90,000 clones, about 82% seen once. Sample: peripheral blood, taken on day 0 of AZD1222 vaccination. The receptor set was obtained from an adult in good health. The CDR3 runs from the conserved cysteine through the conserved F or W. Only part of the rows carry a size: once, few, many, or a class if the clone is expanded.

clone_size v_call cdr3_aa
- TRBV6-5 CASRGLGFDEQYF
- TRBV7-2 CASSTRGGGNQPQHF
- TRBV6-2/TRBV6-3 CASSAGTGRFYEQYF
- TRBV2 CASKTLRGNRAGYGYTF
once TRBV30 CAWTWGNTEAFF
once TRBV5-4 CASSTTRGTVNSPLHF
once TRBV2 CASWDIRNSTDTQYF
- TRBV7-2 CASGRTGELFF
- TRBV14 CASSQVPTGELFF
- TRBV29-1 CSVAGGWAMNTEAFF
- TRBV24-1 CATSDPQPEGHNTQYF
- TRBV6-1 CASSEASSGQIIPKDTQYF
- TRBV27 CASSLNPRVNYGYTF
- TRBV7-2 CASSLKLAGGNSYNEQFF
- TRBV3-1/TRBV3-2 CASSQEPGLTGELFF
- TRBV6-2/TRBV6-3 CASSYTSQGLAVLWEQYF
- TRBV6-6 CASSYQTGDNSPLHF
- TRBV6-1 CASSEDGIYRPQHF
- TRBV6-5 CASSSGANTGELFF
- TRBV6-1 CASSEQGAAIKNIQYF
- TRBV5-1 CASSANGGNTEAFF
- TRBV19 CASRGQRYDYTF
- TRBV27 CASTPGRAGGRGEYEQYF
- TRBV10-3 CAITELPGGEQYF
- TRBV7-9 CASSLLDGNEQYF
- TRBV18 CASSLGSRTGELFF
few TRBV4-1 CASSPLGGYGYTF
- TRBV18 CASSPGRVGNQPQHF